The 29 T cell receptor beta chains presented below share a single source sample, sequenced in a study of blood T cell repertoires in COVID-19 (dated by TCRdb to the early 2020s). The library relied on the immunoSEQ multiplex PCR assay. In its TCRdb copy, this immuneACCESS table keeps in-frame sequences only and misses some clones. Where compared with another copy, unresolved V genes explain less than half of these, and the others have no known cause. Across this sample there are about 220,000 clones, with around 80% seen only once. More than 7% of the sample is in the top ten clones. Sample: peripheral blood. The receptor set was obtained from a woman aged 70 to 79 with acute or convalescent COVID-19.

The chain carries TRBV18 and TRBJ2-1; 10 bases line up with TRBD1. Per germline, CDR1 KGHSH and CDR2 LQKENI. The CDR3 runs 16 residues. With 2 bases clipped from V and 7 bases from J, the junction kept 8 bases outside the gene matches. In DNA form, the CDR3 reads TGTGCCAGCTCACCAAGGACAGGGGGGCGGATAAATGAGCAGTTCTTC. Encoded protein: CASSPRTGGRINEQFF.

The CDR3 region has the DNA TGTGCCAGCAGTGAGCGACAGGTCTATGGCTACACCTTC. This gives the protein CASSERQVYGYTF. This chain uses TRBV2 with TRBJ1-2, with D perhaps matching TRBD1 (6 bases). CDR1 is SNHLY, CDR2 FYNNEI, per germline. V lost 3 bases and J lost 4, with 9 bases in between. This CDR3 region has 13 residues. The whole variable domain, remainder taken from reference TRBV2 and TRBJ1-2, is EPEVTQTPSHQVTQMGQEVILRCVPISNHLYFYWYRQILGQKVEFLVSFYNNEISEKSEIFDDQFSVERPDGSNFTLKIRSTKLEDSAMYFCASSERQVYGYTFGSGTRLTVV.

J is TRBJ2-5 and V is TRBV19; 10 positions agree with TRBD2. The CDR3 spans 14 residues. From germline, CDR1 is LNHDA and CDR2 SQIVND (reference sequence). The ends lost 5 bases at V and 5 bases at J; junction bases unmatched: 5. In nucleotides, the CDR3 is TGTGCCAGTAGTTCCCTAGCGGGGGATGAGACCCAGTACTTC. This sequence encodes CASSSLAGDETQYF. Using reference TRBV19 and TRBJ2-5 for the parts outside the CDR3, the full variable domain is DGGITQSPKYLFRKEGQNVTLSCEQNLNHDAMYWYRQDPGQGLRLIYYSQIVNDFQKGDIAEGYSVSREKKESFPLTVTSAQKNPTAFYLCASSSLAGDETQYFGPGTRLLVL.

Notes on this clone: In the same sample, other DNA sequences code for this CDR3. The CDR3 loop is CASSGGQGNTEAFF. As DNA, the CDR3 is TGCGCCAGCAGCGGGGGCCAGGGAAACACTGAAGCTTTCTTT. The chain recombines TRBV5-1 with TRBJ1-1; D might be TRBD1 (6 bases). Germline CDR1 SGHRS, CDR2 YFSETQ. The CDR3 is made up of 14 amino acids. V was cut by 4 bases and J by 2 bases, with 12 bases left in between.

This clone was seen once. The CDR3 here is CASSKFVRLGEQYF. The CDR3 DNA sequence: TGTGCCAGCAGCAAGTTTGTACGTCTCGGCGAGCAGTACTTC. This chain uses TRBV11-1 with TRBJ2-7; no firm D call. CDR1 is SGHAT and CDR2 is FQDESV in the germline V gene (reference sequence). V lost 5 bases to trimming and J lost 6 bases, with 17 bases between them. CDR3 length: 14 amino acids.

V gene TRBV10-3 combines with J gene TRBJ2-2, with TRBD1 as a possible D gene (6 bases). The V end was cut by 4 bases, the J end by 3 bases, with 15 bases between. The CDR3 has 16 amino acids. Germline CDR1 and CDR2: ENHRY and SYGVKD. CDR3 sequence reads: CAISGTTGRYTGELFF. DNA of the CDR3: TGTGCCATCAGTGGGACGACAGGTAGATACACCGGGGAGCTGTTTTTT.

This clone is a singleton in its sample. The genes are TRBV5-1 and TRBJ1-4, with a weak D call TRBD1 (5 bases). Germline V gene data show CDR1 as SGHRS and CDR2 as YFSETQ. V was clipped by 3 bases and J by 0 bases, with 15 bases between them. CDR3 size: 17 residues. CDR3 loop: CASSWDSTFSTNEKLFF. DNA for the CDR3: TGCGCCAGCAGCTGGGACTCTACGTTCTCAACTAATGAAAAACTGTTTTTT.

The rearrangement joins TRBV10-2 to TRBJ2-5; 7 bases match TRBD2. The CDR3 has 16 residues. Germline loops: CDR1 WSHSY, CDR2 SAAADI. V shed 2 bases, J shed 1 base, and the junction held 7 bases outside the gene matches. The CDR3 nucleotides are TGCGCCAGCAGTGAGGCTGGGGTAGCGGGCCAAGAGACCCAGTACTTC. This encodes CASSEAGVAGQETQYF.

The J gene is TRBJ2-7, the V gene TRBV2, with D maybe TRBD2 (6 bases). This CDR3 spans 15 amino acids. The germline CDR1 and CDR2 sequences are SNHLY and FYNNEI. V was trimmed by 6 bases and J by 3 bases, leaving 18 bases between them. Here the CDR3 DNA reads TGTGCCAGCAGAAGGAACGGGGGAGCCGTCTACGAGCAGTACTTC. Translating gives CASRRNGGAVYEQYF.

The chain couples TRBV7-8 to TRBJ2-3, with 7 bases identical to TRBD2. The CDR3 extends over 16 amino acids. V lost 2 bases and J lost 1; bases outside the gene matches: 6. From germline, CDR1 is SGHVS and CDR2 FQNEAQ. The CDR3 DNA follows: TGTGCCAGCAGCTTAATGGGGGGGATAGGCACAGATACGCAGTATTTT. This gives the protein CASSLMGGIGTDTQYF.

The V and J genes are TRBV9 and TRBJ2-1, with 7 bases fitting TRBD2. The CDR3 loop spans 15 amino acids. The germline gives CDR1 SGDLS, CDR2 YYNGEE. V was clipped by 0 bases and J by 7 bases; unmatched bases: 7. The CDR3 reads CASSVEGGGGNEQFF. The CDR3 coding sequence is TGTGCCAGCAGCGTAGAAGGCGGGGGAGGGAATGAGCAGTTCTTC.

This chain links TRBV4-1 with TRBJ2-5, with 7 bases identical to TRBD1. V was pared by 3 bases and J by 1 base, with 8 bases of the junction left unmatched. Germline CDR1 and CDR2: MGHRA and YSYEKL. The CDR3 has 16 amino acids. The CDR3 coding sequence is TGCGCCAGCAGCCAGAACACAGGGGCGATCCAAGAGACCCAGTACTTC. It encodes CASSQNTGAIQETQYF.

The chain links TRBV5-4 to TRBJ1-2, with D possibly matching TRBD1 (6 bases). Per germline, CDR1 SGHNT and CDR2 YYREEE (reference sequence). Trimming stripped 4 bases from V and 5 bases from J, with 12 bases between. The CDR3 loop spans 13 amino acids. The CDR3 sequence: CASSRNRDYGYTF. CDR3 nucleotides: TGTGCCAGCAGCCGAAACAGGGATTATGGCTACACCTTC.

The chain carries TRBV7-9 and TRBJ2-3, with 8 bases identical to TRBD2. This CDR3 region has 15 residues. Germline CDR1 is SEHNR and CDR2 is FQNEAQ (reference sequence). Losses at the gene ends were 9 bases for V and 3 bases for J; bases not matched to a gene: 11. The CDR3 DNA is TGTGCCAGTTTCCGAAGCGGGGGCCCGACAGATACGCAGTATTTT. Translation: CASFRSGGPTDTQYF. Looking up the rest from reference TRBV7-9 and TRBJ2-3 gives the full variable domain: DTGVSQNPRHKITKRGQNVTFRCDPISEHNRLYWYRQTLGQGPEFLTYFQNEAQLEKSRLLSDRFSAERPKGSFSTLEIQRTEQGDSAMYLCASFRSGGPTDTQYFGPGTRLTVL.

V and J are TRBV30 and TRBJ2-3, with 7 positions matching TRBD2. This CDR3 has 12 residues. Germline CDR1 reads GTSNPN; CDR2 reads SVGIG (reference sequence). This CDR3 is CGGGGSTDTQYF. The CDR3 DNA reads TGTGGGGGCGGGGGAAGCACAGATACGCAGTATTTT.

This clone was seen only a few times. The chain employs TRBV19 and TRBJ1-1; 9 bases fit TRBD1. The CDR3 is 12 residues long. From germline, CDR1 is LNHDA and CDR2 SQIVND (reference sequence). Trimming removed 3 bases from V and 11 bases from J; junction bases left unmatched: 4. The CDR3, as DNA: TGTGCCAGTAGTATGGACAGGGGCGAGGCTTTCTTT. This sequence encodes CASSMDRGEAFF.

This clone has only a few counts. CDR3 in DNA: TGTGCCTGGAGTGTTTCACCCACGCGGGAGCAGTTCTTC. Translated: CAWSVSPTREQFF. The chain uses TRBV30 and TRBJ2-1; D remains unclear. CDR1 and CDR2 (germline): GTSNPN, SVGIG (reference sequence). This CDR3 has 13 amino acids. Trimming took off 0 bases at V and 10 bases at J, with 13 bases between the two ends.

The chain carries TRBV27 and TRBJ2-5, with D possibly matching TRBD1 (5 bases). V was clipped by 8 bases and J by 0 bases, with 22 bases between them. CDR3 length equals 17 residues. Germline loops: CDR1 MNHEY, CDR2 SMNVEV (reference sequence). The chain's CDR3 is CASSSGMGQPNQETQYF. Here the CDR3 DNA reads TGTGCCAGCTCCTCGGGCATGGGGCAGCCAAACCAAGAGACCCAGTACTTC.

The chain's CDR3 is CASGPTRGGETQYF. In DNA form, the CDR3 reads TGTGCCAGCGGTCCAACCCGCGGGGGGGAGACCCAGTACTTC. The chain joins TRBV7-7 to TRBJ2-5; 8 positions match TRBD2. The CDR3 is 14 residues long. Germline assignment: CDR1 SSHAT and CDR2 FNYEAQ (reference sequence). The trim removed 8 bases at V and 5 bases at J, leaving 10 bases unmatched.

V usage is TRBV30 and J usage is TRBJ1-6; TRBD1 is a possible D gene (6 bases). Germline V CDR1 and CDR2: GTSNPN, SVGIG (reference sequence). V lost 4 bases and J 4 bases, leaving 8 bases between the germline ends. The CDR3 runs to 13 residues. Written as DNA, the CDR3 is TGTGCCTGGAACACAGGGTATAATTCACCCCTCCACTTT. Its translation: CAWNTGYNSPLHF. The full variable domain, rest sourced from reference TRBV30 and TRBJ1-6, is SQTIHQWPATLVQPVGSPLSLECTVEGTSNPNLYWYRQAAGRGLQLLFYSVGIGQISSEVPQNLSASRPQDRQFILSSKKLLLSDSGFYLCAWNTGYNSPLHFGNGTRLTVT.

The CDR3 DNA is TGTGCCTGGACCCCGGACAGAAACAATGAGCAGTTCTTC. This sequence encodes CAWTPDRNNEQFF. The V gene is TRBV30, the J gene TRBJ2-1; weak D call: TRBD1 (6 bases). Germline lookup yields CDR1 GTSNPN and CDR2 SVGIG (reference sequence). The V end was cut by 4 bases, the J end by 5 bases, with 12 bases between. CDR3 size: 13 residues.

The V gene is TRBV12-3 or TRBV12-4, the J gene TRBJ2-1, with D possibly matching TRBD2 (5 bases). CDR3 length: 12 amino acids. The ends were cut back, 6 bases at V and 10 bases at J, with 13 bases in the middle. CDR3 in amino acids: CASSREGGEQFF. In DNA, the CDR3 is TGTGCCAGCAGCCGAGAGGGCGGCGAGCAGTTCTTC.

Of note for this clone: The same CDR3 also results from other DNA sequences found in this sample. The V call is TRBV7-2, the J call TRBJ2-1, with 7 nucleotides matching TRBD2. The CDR3 has 16 residues. Per germline, CDR1 SGHTA and CDR2 FQGNSA. The J segment lost 0 bases and the V segment lost 1 base, leaving 3 bases of the junction unmatched. CDR3 protein: CASSLGAGVSYNEQFF. The CDR3 DNA sequence: TGTGCCAGCAGCTTAGGGGCGGGGGTCTCCTACAATGAGCAGTTCTTC.

The V and J genes are TRBV18 and TRBJ2-5; D not resolved. V was clipped by 4 bases and J by 4 bases, with 10 bases between them. Germline values: CDR1 KGHSH, CDR2 LQKENI. The CDR3 spans 13 residues. Written as DNA, the CDR3 is TGTGCCAGCTCACTTATTAACAGAGAGACCCAGTACTTC. Amino acids: CASSLINRETQYF.

The CDR3 region has the DNA TGTGCCTGGAAAGCGGGGGGCCCTGGATGGACTGAAGCTTTCTTT. The encoded protein is CAWKAGGPGWTEAFF. The V gene is TRBV30, the J gene TRBJ1-1; possible D gene TRBD1, 6 bases. V dropped 4 bases and J dropped 5 bases, with 20 bases sitting between them. This CDR3 region has 15 residues. Germline CDR1 GTSNPN, CDR2 SVGIG (reference sequence).

The gene calls are TRBV5-4 and TRBJ2-7; 15 bases align to TRBD2. The germline V gene has CDR1 SGHNT and CDR2 YYREEE (reference sequence). The CDR3 runs 20 residues. V shed 0 bases, J shed 6 bases, and the junction held 16 bases outside the gene matches. CDR3 protein: CASSLVFWTSGGEGRAEQYV. For the CDR3, the DNA is TGTGCCAGCAGCTTGGTGTTCTGGACTAGCGGGGGGGAGGGAAGGGCCGAGCAGTACGTC.

This clone occurred a few times. The chain is built from TRBV24-1 and TRBJ2-1; 9 bases map to TRBD1. Trimming cost V 3 bases and J 8 bases; bases outside gene matches: 7. Looked up from germline, CDR1 is KGHDR and CDR2 is SFDVKD. This CDR3 spans 15 amino acids. In DNA, the CDR3 is TGTGCCACCAGTGATGGGGGACAGGGAGTCTATGAGCAGTTCTTC. It codes for CATSDGGQGVYEQFF.

The chain recombines TRBV3-1 (or the pseudogene TRBV3-2) with TRBJ2-3; weak D call: TRBD1 (8 bases). V shed 5 bases and J shed 3 bases, with 15 bases lying between them. This CDR3 contains 15 residues. Germline CDR1 and CDR2: LGHDT and YNNKEL (reference sequence). DNA for the CDR3: TGTGCCAGCAGCTACCACAGGGGGGGGACAGATACGCAGTATTTT. Amino acid sequence: CASSYHRGGTDTQYF.

The chain carries TRBV12-5 and TRBJ2-2; 8 bases match TRBD1. The CDR3 covers 16 residues. V was clipped by 4 bases and J by 6 bases; unmatched bases: 10. CDR1 and CDR2 from the germline V gene are LGHNT and FRNRAP. CDR3 bases: TGTGCTAGTGGTTCCTGGACAGGGAAATATCCCGGGGAGCTGTTTTTT. Translated, it gives CASGSWTGKYPGELFF.